This record looks at one T cell receptor beta chain sequence and its context. Its specificity is not known. The junction differs from germline at one of its ends, possibly a read error. This specimen comes from a study of shared clonotypes between healthy human individuals. This CDR3 is 16 amino acids long. CDR1 is SGHTA, CDR2 FQGTGA, per germline. Study conclusions and caveats: The donor pool, a small one, limited the genetic and exposure-history diversity represented.

Libraries were prepared by immunoSEQ multiplex PCR; TCRdb keeps only in-frame clonotypes and omits some of them. The data contain 1.6 million or so clones, roughly 96% of them singletons. Material: naive CD4+ T cells sorted from blood. The subset is: CD45RA+ positively selected. The TCR sequence derives from a man aged 30-40 years in good health. The chain links TRBV7-3 to TRBJ2-6; D is unclear. The CDR3 loop is CASSLTPGSGANVLTF. The CDR3 coding sequence is TGTGCCAGCAGTTTAACCCCCGGCTCTGGGGCCAACGTCCTGACTTTC. Full variable domain (rest looked up from reference TRBV7-3 and TRBJ2-6): GAGVSQTPSNKVTEKGKYVELRCDPISGHTALYWYRQSLGQGPEFLIYFQGTGAADDSGLPNDRFFAVRPEGSVSTLKIQRTERGDSAVYLCASSLTPGSGANVLTFGAGSRLTVL.